These 32 T cell receptor beta chains originate from one sample sequenced in a study of blood T cell repertoires in COVID-19. The protocol was immunoSEQ multiplex PCR, while the TCRdb copy is restricted to in-frame clones and leaves out a portion. The data hold 200,000 or so clones, with about 88% observed a single time. The sample was peripheral blood. The receptors were gathered from a middle-aged woman who had recovered from COVID-19.

The rearrangement joins TRBV7-9 to TRBJ1-5; 9 bases align to TRBD1. The V and J ends lost 5 bases and 0 bases, in that order; junction bases with no gene match: 11. The length of the CDR3 is 18 residues. CDR1 and CDR2 from the germline V gene are SEHNR and FQNEAQ (reference sequence). The CDR3 bases are TGTGCCAGCAGCCAAGGGACAGGGAAATCAGCTAGCAATCAGCCCCAGCATTTT. Protein product: CASSQGTGKSASNQPQHF.

V usage is TRBV18 and J usage is TRBJ1-4, with 7 bases fitting TRBD1. V shed 3 bases and J 8 bases; nucleotides not matched to a gene: 12. CDR1 is KGHSH and CDR2 is LQKENI in the germline V gene. There are 16 residues in the CDR3. The CDR3 bases are TGTGCCAGCTCACCCGGTACCCGGGACAGTGGCGAAAAACTGTTTTTT. Protein: CASSPGTRDSGEKLFF.

This rearrangement joins TRBV30 to TRBJ2-2; maybe TRBD2 (5 bases). Germline V gene lookup returns CDR1 GTSNPN and CDR2 SVGIG (reference sequence). The CDR3 loop spans 15 amino acids. Between the trimmed V and J ends, which lost 0 bases and 0 bases, there was a span of 8 bases. The CDR3 DNA reads TGTGCCTGGAGTGTCGTGGGAGCGAACACCGGGGAGCTGTTTTTT. This codes for CAWSVVGANTGELFF.

This chain links TRBV30 with TRBJ1-2; D remains unclear. Deletions cut 4 bases from V and 3 bases from J, with 9 bases between. Germline V gene data show CDR1 as GTSNPN and CDR2 as SVGIG (reference sequence). This CDR3 contains 12 residues. This CDR3 is CAWTVADYGYTF. CDR3 coding DNA: TGTGCCTGGACAGTGGCTGACTATGGCTACACCTTC. Variable domain in full (rest from reference TRBV30 and TRBJ1-2): SQTIHQWPATLVQPVGSPLSLECTVEGTSNPNLYWYRQAAGRGLQLLFYSVGIGQISSEVPQNLSASRPQDRQFILSSKKLLLSDSGFYLCAWTVADYGYTFGSGTRLTVV.

This clone was found a few times. V usage is TRBV7-9 and J usage is TRBJ1-1; 8 nucleotides line up with TRBD1. Per the germline V gene, CDR1 is SEHNR and CDR2 is FQNEAQ (reference sequence). The length of the CDR3 is 13 residues. Trimming removed 5 bases from V and 5 bases from J; junction bases left unmatched: 4. The CDR3 here is CASSQRQGTEAFF. For the CDR3, the DNA is TGTGCCAGCAGCCAGCGACAGGGGACTGAAGCTTTCTTT.

CDR3 region: CASSGVRELFF. Here the CDR3 DNA reads TGCGCCAGCTCTGGAGTCCGGGAGCTGTTTTTT. V usage is TRBV5-1 and J usage is TRBJ2-2, with D uncertain. The CDR3 length is 11 residues. Trimming left V 7 bases short and J 9 bases short, with 10 bases between. Germline lookup yields CDR1 SGHRS and CDR2 YFSETQ.

This chain uses TRBV7-8 with TRBJ2-5, with D possibly TRBD1 on 6 matching bases. Trimming shortened V by 4 bases and J by 4 bases, and 16 bases separated the two germline ends. The CDR3 totals 15 residues. Germline lookup yields CDR1 SGHVS and CDR2 FQNEAQ. The CDR3 bases are TGTGCCAGCAGCTCGAGGACAGCTAGGGGAGAGACCCAGTACTTC. Protein sequence: CASSSRTARGETQYF. Together with reference TRBV7-8 and TRBJ2-5, the CDR3 gives the full variable domain: GAGVSQSPRYKVAKRGQDVALRCDPISGHVSLFWYQQALGQGPEFLTYFQNEAQLDKSGLPSDRFFAERPEGSVSTLKIQRTQQEDSAVYLCASSSRTARGETQYFGPGTRLLVL.

The CDR3 nucleotides read TGTGCCACCAGTGATTTTGGGCTGAGAAACACCGGGGAGCTGTTTTTT. As protein: CATSDFGLRNTGELFF. The rearrangement uses TRBV24-1 and TRBJ2-2; D gene ambiguous. V dropped 1 base and J dropped 2 bases, with 10 bases sitting between them. Germline lookup yields CDR1 KGHDR and CDR2 SFDVKD. The CDR3 length is 16 residues.

This clone was detected once. V is TRBV18 and J is TRBJ2-7; 9 bases align to TRBD1. Germline V CDR1 and CDR2: KGHSH, LQKENI. V was clipped by 0 bases and J by 4 bases; unmatched bases: 4. This CDR3 is 15 amino acids long. The CDR3 loop reads CASSPPGQGMYEQYF. In nucleotides, the CDR3 is TGTGCCAGCTCACCACCGGGACAGGGTATGTACGAGCAGTACTTC.

The V gene is TRBV12-3 or TRBV12-4, the J gene TRBJ1-2; a weak D match, TRBD1 (5 bases). V was clipped by 5 bases and J by 9 bases, with 16 bases between them. This CDR3 has 13 residues. The CDR3 loop reads CASSPRTGGSYTF. In DNA, the CDR3 is TGTGCCAGCAGTCCAAGGACGGGGGGGAGCTACACCTTC.

The rearrangement links TRBV5-1 to TRBJ2-6; D not certain. Trimming took off 0 bases at V and 0 bases at J, with 4 bases between the two ends. CDR3 size: 15 residues. In germline, CDR1 is SGHRS, CDR2 YFSETQ. The CDR3 loop reads CASSLGSSGANVLTF. The CDR3 region has the DNA TGCGCCAGCAGCTTGGGTAGCTCTGGGGCCAACGTCCTGACTTTC.

The chain uses TRBV27 and TRBJ2-3; no clear D gene. Germline loops: CDR1 MNHEY, CDR2 SMNVEV (reference sequence). The V and J ends lost 10 bases and 3 bases respectively, with 8 bases between them. The CDR3 contains 11 residues. CDR3 sequence reads: CATLGTDTQYF. The CDR3 bases are TGTGCCACCCTCGGGACAGATACGCAGTATTTT.

The rearrangement links TRBV30 to TRBJ2-5; D call uncertain. CDR3 length: 15 residues. Germline loops: CDR1 GTSNPN, CDR2 SVGIG (reference sequence). Trimming cost V 0 bases and J 4 bases, with 15 bases left between them. This CDR3 reads CAWSVESRRRETQYF. The DNA of the CDR3 is TGTGCCTGGAGTGTAGAATCCCGTAGGAGAGAGACCCAGTACTTC.

The chain couples TRBV18 to TRBJ2-7; D is undetermined. Germline loops: CDR1 KGHSH, CDR2 LQKENI. The CDR3 is 13 residues long. Trimming left V 2 bases short and J 4 bases short, with 9 bases between. The CDR3 bases are TGTGCCAGCTCACCAGGGCACAGTTACGAGCAGTACTTC. This gives the protein CASSPGHSYEQYF.

The rearrangement links TRBV19 to TRBJ1-2; TRBD1 is a possible D gene (5 bases). CDR1 is LNHDA and CDR2 is SQIVND in the germline V gene (reference sequence). The V and J ends lost 7 bases and 1 base respectively, with 22 bases between them. This CDR3 has 17 residues. The CDR3 sequence: CASTFESRTGINYGYTF. The CDR3 DNA reads as TGTGCCAGTACTTTTGAGTCTCGAACAGGAATTAACTATGGCTACACCTTC.

The J gene is TRBJ1-3, the V gene TRBV30; D not resolved. The V gene lost 2 bases and the J gene lost 0 bases, with 11 bases spanning the gap. Germline CDR1 is GTSNPN and CDR2 is SVGIG (reference sequence). The CDR3 contains 15 residues. The CDR3 DNA reads TGTGCCTGGAGTTCGGGTCTCCACTCTGGAAACACCATATATTTT. This encodes CAWSSGLHSGNTIYF. The complete variable domain, with remaining parts taken from reference TRBV30 and TRBJ1-3, reads SQTIHQWPATLVQPVGSPLSLECTVEGTSNPNLYWYRQAAGRGLQLLFYSVGIGQISSEVPQNLSASRPQDRQFILSSKKLLLSDSGFYLCAWSSGLHSGNTIYFGEGSWLTVV.

The V gene is TRBV28, the J gene TRBJ1-3; 7 bases match TRBD1. The germline V gene encodes CDR1 MDHEN and CDR2 SYDVKM. V shed 5 bases and J 0 bases; nucleotides not matched to a gene: 7. The CDR3 has 16 residues. The CDR3 spells CASSSTGVNSGNTIYF. As DNA, the CDR3 is TGTGCCAGCAGTAGCACAGGGGTGAACTCTGGAAACACCATATATTTT.

The chain joins TRBV9 to TRBJ2-1; 7 nucleotides line up with TRBD1. The CDR3 is made up of 13 amino acids. V dropped 3 bases and J dropped 6; count of bases not matched to a gene: 3. CDR1 is SGDLS, CDR2 YYNGEE, per germline. CDR3 nucleotide sequence: TGTGCCAGCAGCGCCGGGACAGCCAATGAGCAGTTCTTC. Protein: CASSAGTANEQFF.

The chain uses TRBV18 and TRBJ2-7, with 9 bases lining up with TRBD1. Per germline, CDR1 KGHSH and CDR2 LQKENI. The CDR3 is 13 amino acids. With V trimmed by 8 bases and J by 2 bases, 4 bases remained unmatched. CDR3 protein: CASTTGGPYEQYF. The CDR3 DNA reads TGTGCCAGCACGACAGGGGGACCCTACGAGCAGTACTTC.

The CDR3 DNA follows: TGTGCCACCAGTGATTCGGGCAGGGGTCAAGAGACCCAGTACTTC. As protein: CATSDSGRGQETQYF. The chain uses TRBV24-1 and TRBJ2-5; D might be TRBD1 (6 bases). Germline assignment: CDR1 KGHDR and CDR2 SFDVKD. The CDR3 has 15 residues. V lost 2 bases and J 2 bases, leaving 11 bases between the germline ends.

The chain employs TRBV5-5 and TRBJ1-5, with 8 bases identical to TRBD1. The CDR3 consists of 16 residues. The V gene end was trimmed by 0 bases and the J gene end by 6 bases; junction bases not matched to a gene: 8. CDR1 and CDR2 from the germline V gene are SGHKS and YYEKEE (reference sequence). This chain's CDR3 is CASSLAGTGYAQPQHF. The CDR3, as DNA: TGTGCCAGCAGCTTGGCCGGGACAGGTTACGCTCAGCCCCAGCATTTT.

V usage is TRBV28 and J usage is TRBJ1-3, with D maybe TRBD1 (5 bases). Germline V lookup: CDR1 MDHEN, CDR2 SYDVKM. With 1 base removed from V and 0 bases from J, the gap between germline ends came to 13 bases. The CDR3 is made up of 17 amino acids. The CDR3 DNA reads as TGTGCCAGCAGTTTATCCTCAGGGATGGGCTCTGGAAACACCATATATTTT. Translating it yields CASSLSSGMGSGNTIYF.

The chain has TRBV2 and TRBJ1-2; tentative D call: TRBD1 (5 bases). The length of the CDR3 is 14 residues. Looked up from germline, CDR1 is SNHLY and CDR2 is FYNNEI. The ends were cut back, 2 bases at V and 0 bases at J, with 7 bases in the middle. This chain's CDR3 is CASSEQGPNYGYTF. The CDR3 DNA sequence: TGTGCCAGCAGTGAACAGGGCCCTAACTATGGCTACACCTTC.

The V and J genes are TRBV5-5 and TRBJ2-7; D unclear. The V end lost 0 bases, the J end lost 0 bases, and 13 bases lay between the germline ends. Germline values: CDR1 SGHKS, CDR2 YYEKEE (reference sequence). The CDR3 has 16 amino acids. The CDR3 DNA sequence: TGTGCCAGCAGCTTGGCCGCCGTCCGGAGCTCCTACGAGCAGTACTTC. Its protein product is CASSLAAVRSSYEQYF.

This chain uses TRBV7-2 with TRBJ2-7; TRBD2 matches at 7 bases. The CDR3 extends over 15 amino acids. CDR1 and CDR2 (germline): SGHTA, FQGNSA. With 0 bases clipped from V and 3 bases from J, the junction kept 5 bases outside the gene matches. CDR3 sequence: CASSLAGTNDYEQYF. The CDR3 DNA sequence: TGTGCCAGCAGCTTAGCTGGGACTAACGACTACGAGCAGTACTTC. Based on the CDR3 plus reference TRBV7-2 and TRBJ2-7, the full variable domain is GAGVSQSPSNKVTEKGKDVELRCDPISGHTALYWYRQSLGQGLEFLIYFQGNSAPDKSGLPSDRFSAERTGGSVSTLTIQRTQQEDSAVYLCASSLAGTNDYEQYFGPGTRLTVT.

This clone was detected once. The genes are TRBV6-5 and TRBJ2-7, with 10 nucleotides matching TRBD2. Germline V gives CDR1 MNHEY, CDR2 SVGAGI. CDR3 length equals 12 residues. With V trimmed by 7 bases and J by 12 bases, 9 bases remained unmatched. CDR3 sequence (DNA): TGTGCCAGCACTAGCGGGAGTTTGAGTCCGTACTTC. The encoded protein is CASTSGSLSPYF.

This chain uses TRBV18 with TRBJ1-1; no reliable D call. CDR3 length: 12 amino acids. Looked up from germline, CDR1 is KGHSH and CDR2 is LQKENI. The V and J ends lost 4 bases and 1 base respectively, with 4 bases between them. The CDR3 region has the DNA TGTGCCAGCTCACTTCAGAACACTGAAGCTTTCTTT. Its translation: CASSLQNTEAFF. The full variable domain, its missing parts supplied by reference TRBV18 and TRBJ1-1, is NAGVMQNPRHLVRRRGQEARLRCSPMKGHSHVYWYRQLPEEGLKFMVYLQKENIIDESGMPKERFSAEFPKEGPSILRIQQVVRGDSAAYFCASSLQNTEAFFGQGTRLTVV.

This clone was observed a single time. V and J are TRBV27 and TRBJ2-7, with TRBD2 identical over 13 bases. After removal of 5 bases from V and 0 bases from J, the junction contained 4 bases not matched to a gene. This CDR3 is built from 16 residues. Per germline, CDR1 MNHEY and CDR2 SMNVEV (reference sequence). The CDR3 loop reads CASSRRTSGSSYEQYF. In DNA, the CDR3 is TGTGCCAGCAGTCGTCGGACTAGCGGGAGCTCCTACGAGCAGTACTTC.

The chain uses TRBV28 and TRBJ1-2; the match to TRBD1 covers 8 bases. Germline V gene data show CDR1 as MDHEN and CDR2 as SYDVKM. The trim removed 5 bases at V and 5 bases at J, leaving 7 bases unmatched. There are 14 residues in the CDR3. The CDR3 sequence: CASSAGTGGYGYTF. CDR3 DNA: TGTGCCAGCAGTGCCGGGACAGGAGGGTATGGCTACACCTTC.

The rearrangement joins TRBV15 to TRBJ1-1; no reliable D call. Germline CDR1 LNHNV, CDR2 YYDKDF (reference sequence). The CDR3 contains 14 residues. With 0 bases removed from V and 4 bases from J, the gap between germline ends came to 9 bases. DNA of the CDR3: TGTGCCACCAGCAGAGATCGCGTGAGCACTGAAGCTTTCTTT. This gives the protein CATSRDRVSTEAFF.

J is TRBJ1-4 and V is TRBV6-5, with D possibly TRBD1 on 5 matching bases. The CDR3 loop spans 15 amino acids. The V gene's germline CDR1 is MNHEY and CDR2 SVGAGI. Trimming shortened V by 0 bases and J by 0 bases, and 5 bases separated the two germline ends. The CDR3 region is CASSYSGATNEKLFF. In nucleotides, the CDR3 is TGTGCCAGCAGTTACTCAGGGGCAACTAATGAAAAACTGTTTTTT.

This chain joins TRBV19 and TRBJ1-5, with 10 bases matching TRBD1. This CDR3 is 16 amino acids long. The V gene end was trimmed by 5 bases and the J gene end by 1 base; junction bases not matched to a gene: 5. Germline V gene sequence: CDR1 LNHDA, CDR2 SQIVND (reference sequence). In DNA form, the CDR3 reads TGTGCCAGTAGTCCCCGGGACAGGGGAAGCAATCAGCCCCAGCATTTT. Residues: CASSPRDRGSNQPQHF.